A single sample is the source of the 18 T cell receptor beta chains below, sequenced in a study of T-cell reconstitution after alpha-beta-depleted transplantation in children. The authors prepared the TCRbeta library with unique molecular identifiers. MiXCR, applied by TCRdb to the PCR reads, yields one record per CDR3 protein. The sample contains 500,000 to 650,000 distinct CDR3 sequences, 11% of which appear only once. The sample in question was PBMCs, mostly from graft donor cells, obtained 180 days after TCRalphabeta/CD19-depleted stem cell transplant. These receptors were obtained from a female patient between 2 and 15 years old who had a stem cell transplant for aplastic anemia, so the T cells may come from the graft donor.

This chain connects TRBV18 to TRBJ2-7; 7 bases agree with TRBD2. Germline lookup yields CDR1 KGHSH and CDR2 LQKENI. J lost 5 bases, V lost 3 bases, and 7 bases had no gene match. This CDR3 comprises 14 residues. This chain's CDR3 is CASSPERTRNEQYF. CDR3 DNA sequence: TGTGCCAGCTCACCCGAGAGGACTAGGAACGAGCAGTACTTC.

V usage is TRBV7-8 and J usage is TRBJ2-1; the match to TRBD2 covers 7 bases. Per germline, CDR1 SGHVS and CDR2 FQNEAQ. V shed 5 bases, J shed 4 bases, and the junction held 14 bases outside the gene matches. The CDR3 sequence is 17 residues long. The CDR3 DNA reads as TGTGCCAGCAGCCAAAGATACAGCGGGATTCTTTACAATGAGCAGTTCTTC. Its protein product is CASSQRYSGILYNEQFF.

This chain uses TRBV6-2 or TRBV6-3 with TRBJ2-6, with 9 bases lining up with TRBD1. The CDR3 spans 17 residues. CDR1 and CDR2 from the germline V gene are MNHEY and SVGEGT. The ends lost 7 bases at V and 0 bases at J; junction bases unmatched: 7. This CDR3 is CASIRGQGLSGANVLTF. The CDR3 region has the DNA TGTGCCAGCATACGGGGACAGGGCCTCTCTGGGGCCAACGTCCTGACTTTC.

This chain links TRBV29-1 with TRBJ2-3; D not certain. The V gene's germline CDR1 is SQVTM and CDR2 ANQGSEA. The ends were cut back, 4 bases at V and 1 base at J, with 9 bases in the middle. The CDR3 sequence is 13 residues long. Written as DNA, the CDR3 is TGCAGCGTTGCGGGCAAGCGCACAGATACGCAGTATTTT. This codes for CSVAGKRTDTQYF.

This rearrangement joins TRBV3-1 to TRBJ1-1; D remains unclear. Trimming removed 4 bases from V and 0 bases from J, with 12 bases in between. Germline CDR1 reads LGHDT; CDR2 reads YNNKEL (reference sequence). The CDR3 consists of 15 residues. The CDR3: CASSPTDTLNTEAFF. The CDR3 DNA sequence: TGTGCCAGCAGCCCAACCGACACGTTGAACACTGAAGCTTTCTTT.

This clonotype was seen only a few times. J is TRBJ2-7 and V is TRBV6-1; TRBD2 might be the D (6 bases). Germline-derived CDR1 and CDR2 are MNHNS and SASEGT. The CDR3 is made up of 14 amino acids. Deletions cut 7 bases from V and 0 bases from J, with 13 bases between. The CDR3: CASISDGSSYEQYF. The DNA of the CDR3 is TGTGCCAGCATCTCGGACGGGAGCTCCTACGAGCAGTACTTC.

At least ten counts were recorded for this clonotype. The chain uses TRBV20-1 and TRBJ1-5; tentatively, D is TRBD1 (5 bases). Trimming shortened V by 0 bases and J by 4 bases, and 13 bases separated the two germline ends. The CDR3 spans 15 residues. Germline CDR1 reads DFQATT; CDR2 reads SNEGSKA (reference sequence). CDR3 bases: TGCAGTGCTAGAGAGGCGGGGACGTCGAATCAGCCCCAGCATTTT. This sequence encodes CSAREAGTSNQPQHF.

This clonotype was observed a few times. The rearrangement joins TRBV6-2 or TRBV6-3 to TRBJ2-7; 8 bases are a match to TRBD1. J gave up 0 bases and V 6 bases, and 4 bases lay outside the gene matches. Germline CDR1 reads MNHEY; CDR2 reads SVGEGT. CDR3 length: 14 amino acids. CDR3 region: CASRRQGSSYEQYV. CDR3 nucleotide sequence: TGTGCCAGCAGACGACAGGGGAGCTCCTACGAGCAGTACGTC.

This clonotype has more than one count but fewer than ten. The rearrangement joins TRBV3-1 to TRBJ2-5; 9 bases line up with TRBD2. V shed 3 bases, J shed 1 base, and the junction held 3 bases outside the gene matches. Germline CDR1 is LGHDT and CDR2 is YNNKEL (reference sequence). CDR3 length: 15 amino acids. Here the CDR3 DNA reads TGTGCCAGCAGCCATCCAGCGGGAGGCCAAGAGACCCAGTACTTC. This translates into CASSHPAGGQETQYF.

This rearrangement joins TRBV4-3 to TRBJ2-4; D remains ambiguous. The CDR3 covers 16 residues. Per germline, CDR1 LGHNA and CDR2 YSLEER. Trimming removed 3 bases at V and 0 bases at J, with 12 bases between. This CDR3 reads CASSQLTSLAKNIQYF. CDR3 nucleotide sequence: TGCGCCAGCAGCCAGTTGACATCCTTAGCCAAAAACATTCAGTACTTC.

This clonotype was seen a few times. Written as DNA, the CDR3 is TGCGCCAGCAGCCAAGATTGGGACAGGGTCCGTTACACCATATATTTT. Residues: CASSQDWDRVRYTIYF. This chain joins TRBV4-3 and TRBJ1-3, with TRBD1 matching over 9 bases. CDR3 length: 16 residues. CDR1 is LGHNA, CDR2 YSLEER, per germline. V lost 0 bases, J lost 8 bases, and 8 bases stayed unmatched.

This clonotype was counted many times. The V and J genes are TRBV14 and TRBJ1-2, with 7 nucleotides matching TRBD1. With 4 bases clipped from V and 5 bases from J, the junction kept 7 bases outside the gene matches. Germline CDR1 and CDR2: SGHDN and FVKESK. CDR3 length: 14 amino acids. CDR3 nucleotide sequence: TGTGCCAGCAGCCGGGGACAGTTTACTTATGGCTACACCTTC. As protein: CASSRGQFTYGYTF.

This clonotype showed up just a few times. The rearrangement uses TRBV29-1 and TRBJ1-3; D gene uncertain. Germline V CDR1 and CDR2: SQVTM, ANQGSEA. Trimming shortened V by 2 bases and J by 2 bases, and 10 bases separated the two germline ends. The CDR3 loop spans 14 amino acids. The CDR3 DNA reads TGCAGCGTTGAAAGGTCTGTCACTGGAAACACCATATATTTT. Translating gives CSVERSVTGNTIYF.

This chain links TRBV7-8 with TRBJ2-1; D gene uncertain. The germline gives CDR1 SGHVS, CDR2 FQNEAQ. Trimming took off 5 bases at V and 1 base at J, with 12 bases between the two ends. This CDR3 contains 15 residues. CDR3 sequence (DNA): TGTGCCAGCAGCCCCTCTAACGGTTCCTACAATGAGCAGTTCTTC. Translating gives CASSPSNGSYNEQFF.

J is TRBJ2-2 and V is TRBV7-9; D not resolved. The V and J ends lost 5 bases and 5 bases respectively, with 9 bases between them. CDR1 and CDR2 (germline): SEHNR, FQNEAQ (reference sequence). CDR3 length equals 13 residues. CDR3 sequence (DNA): TGTGCCAGCAGCCCACCTGAGACCGGGGAGCTGTTTTTT. Translated, it gives CASSPPETGELFF. The full variable domain, with the rest looked up from reference TRBV7-9 and TRBJ2-2, is DTGVSQNPRHKITKRGQNVTFRCDPISEHNRLYWYRQTLGQGPEFLTYFQNEAQLEKSRLLSDRFSAERPKGSFSTLEIQRTEQGDSAMYLCASSPPETGELFFGEGSRLTVL.

This rearrangement joins TRBV11-2 to TRBJ2-1; 14 bases agree with TRBD2. There are 19 residues in the CDR3. The germline V gene has CDR1 SGHAT and CDR2 FQNNGV. V trimming: 5 bases; J trimming: 8 bases; junction bases outside the gene matches: 17. CDR3 amino acids: CASSPTTSGRAWGGYEQFF. CDR3 bases: TGTGCCAGCAGCCCGACGACTAGCGGGAGGGCCTGGGGGGGCTATGAGCAGTTCTTC. Together with reference TRBV11-2 and TRBJ2-1, the CDR3 gives the full variable domain: EAGVAQSPRYKIIEKRQSVAFWCNPISGHATLYWYQQILGQGPKLLIQFQNNGVVDDSQLPKDRFSAERLKGVDSTLKIQPAKLEDSAVYLCASSPTTSGRAWGGYEQFFGPGTRLTVL.

About this clonotype itself: Compared with germline, one end of the junction differs, possibly owing to a read error. The V and J genes are TRBV5-1 and TRBJ2-4; D might be TRBD2 (7 bases). CDR1 is SGHRS, CDR2 YFSETQ, per germline. The CDR3 is 17 residues long. The DNA of the CDR3 is TGCGCCAGCAGCTTGTGGGGGGGCGGCGGAACAAAAAACAGTCAGTACTTC. It yields the protein CASSLWGGGGTKNSQYF.

In its sample, this clonotype was seen a few times. V is TRBV5-1 and J is TRBJ2-1; D is undetermined. V was shortened by 0 bases and J by 6 bases, with 16 bases between the two germline ends. This CDR3 region has 16 residues. Germline V gives CDR1 SGHRS, CDR2 YFSETQ. The chain's CDR3 is CASSLGGYIPGNEQFF. CDR3 DNA sequence: TGCGCCAGCAGCTTGGGTGGGTACATTCCTGGCAATGAGCAGTTCTTC.